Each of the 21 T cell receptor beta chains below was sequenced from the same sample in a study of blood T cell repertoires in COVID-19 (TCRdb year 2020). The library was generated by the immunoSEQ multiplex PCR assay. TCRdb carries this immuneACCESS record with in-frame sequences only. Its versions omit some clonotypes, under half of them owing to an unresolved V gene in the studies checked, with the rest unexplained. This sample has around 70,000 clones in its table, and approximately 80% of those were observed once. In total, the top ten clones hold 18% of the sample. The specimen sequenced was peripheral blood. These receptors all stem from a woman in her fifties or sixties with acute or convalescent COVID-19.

CDR3 protein: CASSFRGDRDTDTQYF. CDR3 nucleotide sequence: TGCGCCAGCAGCTTCCGCGGGGACAGGGACACAGATACGCAGTATTTT. The chain joins TRBV5-1 to TRBJ2-3; 9 nucleotides agree with TRBD1. The V segment lost 2 bases and the J segment 2 bases; nucleotides outside the gene matches: 6. The germline V gene encodes CDR1 SGHRS and CDR2 YFSETQ. CDR3 length equals 16 residues.

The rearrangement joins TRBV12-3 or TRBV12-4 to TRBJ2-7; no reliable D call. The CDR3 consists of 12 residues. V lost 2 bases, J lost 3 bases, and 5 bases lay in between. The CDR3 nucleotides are TGTGCCAGCAGTTTACAGATCTACGAGCAGTACTTC. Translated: CASSLQIYEQYF.

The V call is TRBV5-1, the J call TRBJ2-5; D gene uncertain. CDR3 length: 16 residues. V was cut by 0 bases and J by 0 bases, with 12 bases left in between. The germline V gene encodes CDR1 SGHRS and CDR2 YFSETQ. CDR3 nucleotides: TGCGCCAGCAGCTTGGGACAAAAGATCTACCAAGAGACCCAGTACTTC. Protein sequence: CASSLGQKIYQETQYF. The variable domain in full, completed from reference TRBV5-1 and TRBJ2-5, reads KAGVTQTPRYLIKTRGQQVTLSCSPISGHRSVSWYQQTPGQGLQFLFEYFSETQRNKGNFPGRFSGRQFSNSRSEMNVSTLELGDSALYLCASSLGQKIYQETQYFGPGTRLLVL.

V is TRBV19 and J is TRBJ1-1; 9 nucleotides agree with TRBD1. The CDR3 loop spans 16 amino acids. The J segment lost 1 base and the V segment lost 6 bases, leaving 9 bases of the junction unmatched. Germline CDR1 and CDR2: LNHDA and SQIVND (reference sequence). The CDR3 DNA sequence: TGTGCCAGTAGCTTCCTACAGGGGGCGGGGAACACTGAAGCTTTCTTT. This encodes CASSFLQGAGNTEAFF.

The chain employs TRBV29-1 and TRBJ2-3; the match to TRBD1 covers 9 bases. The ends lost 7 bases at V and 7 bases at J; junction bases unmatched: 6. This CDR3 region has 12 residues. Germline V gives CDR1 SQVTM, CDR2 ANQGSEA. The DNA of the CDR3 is TGCAGCGGGACAGGGGCGCGAAATACGCAGTATTTT. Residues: CSGTGARNTQYF.

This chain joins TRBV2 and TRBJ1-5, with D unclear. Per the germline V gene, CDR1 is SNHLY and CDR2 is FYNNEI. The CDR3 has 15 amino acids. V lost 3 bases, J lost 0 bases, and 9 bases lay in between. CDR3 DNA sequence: TGTGCCAGCAGTGAGGGCAGCAATAGCAATCAGCCCCAGCATTTT. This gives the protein CASSEGSNSNQPQHF.

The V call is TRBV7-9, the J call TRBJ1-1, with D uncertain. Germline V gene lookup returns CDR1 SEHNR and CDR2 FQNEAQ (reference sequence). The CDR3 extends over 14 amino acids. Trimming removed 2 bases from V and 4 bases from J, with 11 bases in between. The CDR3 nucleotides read TGTGCCAGCAGCTTAACAGATACGAGCACTGAAGCTTTCTTT. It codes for CASSLTDTSTEAFF.

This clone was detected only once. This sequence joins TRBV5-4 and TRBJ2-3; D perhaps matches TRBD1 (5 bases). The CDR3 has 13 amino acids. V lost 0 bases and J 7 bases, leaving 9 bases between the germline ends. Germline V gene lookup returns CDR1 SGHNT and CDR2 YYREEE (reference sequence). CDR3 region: CASSLAGSNTQYF. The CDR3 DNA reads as TGTGCCAGCAGCTTGGCAGGGTCCAATACGCAGTATTTT.

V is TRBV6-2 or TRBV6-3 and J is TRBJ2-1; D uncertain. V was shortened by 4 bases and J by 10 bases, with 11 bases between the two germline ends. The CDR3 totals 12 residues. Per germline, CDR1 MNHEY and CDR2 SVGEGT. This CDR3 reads CASSSLQKEQFF. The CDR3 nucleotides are TGTGCCAGCAGTTCCCTCCAGAAGGAGCAGTTCTTC.

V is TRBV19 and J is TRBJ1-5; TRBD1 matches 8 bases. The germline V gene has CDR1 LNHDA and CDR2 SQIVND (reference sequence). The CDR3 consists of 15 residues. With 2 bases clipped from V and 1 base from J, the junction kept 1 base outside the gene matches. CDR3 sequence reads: CASSIRTGSNQPQHF. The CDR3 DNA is TGTGCCAGTAGTATAAGGACAGGGAGCAATCAGCCCCAGCATTTT.

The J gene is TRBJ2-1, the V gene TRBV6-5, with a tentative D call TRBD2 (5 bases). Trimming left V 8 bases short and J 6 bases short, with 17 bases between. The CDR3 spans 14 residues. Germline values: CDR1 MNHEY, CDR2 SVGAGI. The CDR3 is CASGSSGPFNEQFF. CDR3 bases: TGTGCCAGCGGGTCCAGCGGACCGTTCAATGAGCAGTTCTTC.

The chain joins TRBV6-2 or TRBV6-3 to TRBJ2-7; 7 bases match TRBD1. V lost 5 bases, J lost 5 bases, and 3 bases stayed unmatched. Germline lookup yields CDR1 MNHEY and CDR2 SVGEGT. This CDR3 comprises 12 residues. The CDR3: CASSQTGNEQYF. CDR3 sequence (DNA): TGTGCCAGCAGTCAGACAGGGAACGAGCAGTACTTC.

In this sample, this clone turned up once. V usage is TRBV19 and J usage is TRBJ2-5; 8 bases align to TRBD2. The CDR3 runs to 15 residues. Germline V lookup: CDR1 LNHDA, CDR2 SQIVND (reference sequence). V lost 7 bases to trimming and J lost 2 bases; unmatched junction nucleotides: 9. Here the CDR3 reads CASTHSGGGQETQYF. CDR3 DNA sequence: TGTGCCAGTACCCACTCGGGAGGGGGACAAGAGACCCAGTACTTC.

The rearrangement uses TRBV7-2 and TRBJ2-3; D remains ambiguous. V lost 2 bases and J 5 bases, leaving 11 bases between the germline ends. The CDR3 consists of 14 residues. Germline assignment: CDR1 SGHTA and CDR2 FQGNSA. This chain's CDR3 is CASSLLSAVDTQYF. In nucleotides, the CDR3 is TGTGCCAGCAGCTTACTATCGGCGGTAGATACGCAGTATTTT. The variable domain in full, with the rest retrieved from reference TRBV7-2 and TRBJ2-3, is GAGVSQSPSNKVTEKGKDVELRCDPISGHTALYWYRQSLGQGLEFLIYFQGNSAPDKSGLPSDRFSAERTGGSVSTLTIQRTQQEDSAVYLCASSLLSAVDTQYFGPGTRLTVL.

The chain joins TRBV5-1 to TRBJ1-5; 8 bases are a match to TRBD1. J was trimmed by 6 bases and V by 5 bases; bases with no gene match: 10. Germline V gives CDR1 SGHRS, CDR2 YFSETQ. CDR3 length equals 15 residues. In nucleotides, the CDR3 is TGCGCCAGCAGTATTCAGGGGGCGCTGGGTCAGCCCCAGCATTTT. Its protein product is CASSIQGALGQPQHF.

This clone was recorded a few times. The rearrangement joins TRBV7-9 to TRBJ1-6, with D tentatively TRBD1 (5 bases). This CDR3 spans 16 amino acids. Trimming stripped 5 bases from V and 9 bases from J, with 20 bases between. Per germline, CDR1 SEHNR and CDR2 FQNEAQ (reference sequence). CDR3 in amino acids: CASSPPGDRWSSPLHF. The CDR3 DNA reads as TGTGCCAGCAGCCCACCGGGGGACCGATGGAGTTCACCCCTCCACTTT. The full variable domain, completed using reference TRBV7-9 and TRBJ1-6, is DTGVSQNPRHKITKRGQNVTFRCDPISEHNRLYWYRQTLGQGPEFLTYFQNEAQLEKSRLLSDRFSAERPKGSFSTLEIQRTEQGDSAMYLCASSPPGDRWSSPLHFGNGTRLTVT.

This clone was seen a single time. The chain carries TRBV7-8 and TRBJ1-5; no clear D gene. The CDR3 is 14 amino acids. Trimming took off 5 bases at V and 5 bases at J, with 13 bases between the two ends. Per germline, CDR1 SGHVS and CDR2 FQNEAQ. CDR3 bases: TGTGCCAGCAGCATCTTTCTCCAGGATCAGCCCCAGCATTTT. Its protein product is CASSIFLQDQPQHF.

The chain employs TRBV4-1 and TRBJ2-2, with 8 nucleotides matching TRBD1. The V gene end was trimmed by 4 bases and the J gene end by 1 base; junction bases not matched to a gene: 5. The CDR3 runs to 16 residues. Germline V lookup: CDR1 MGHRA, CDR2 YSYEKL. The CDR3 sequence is CASSLQTGVNTGELFF. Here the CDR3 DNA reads TGCGCCAGCAGCCTTCAGACAGGGGTGAACACCGGGGAGCTGTTTTTT.

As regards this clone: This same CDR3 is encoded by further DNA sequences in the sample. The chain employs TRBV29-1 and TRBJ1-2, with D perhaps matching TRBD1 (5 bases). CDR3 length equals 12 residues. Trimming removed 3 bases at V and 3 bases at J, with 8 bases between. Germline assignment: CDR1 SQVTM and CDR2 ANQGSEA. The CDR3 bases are TGCAGCGTTGACCCGGGGGACTATGGCTACACCTTC. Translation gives CSVDPGDYGYTF.

DNA for the CDR3: TGCGCCAGCAGCCAAGATCAGGGGGTTAATAATTCACCCCTCCACTTT. Protein: CASSQDQGVNNSPLHF. The genes are TRBV4-3 and TRBJ1-6, with 7 bases that match TRBD1. The germline V gene encodes CDR1 LGHNA and CDR2 YSLEER. The CDR3 is 16 residues long. V trimming: 0 bases; J trimming: 5 bases; junction bases outside the gene matches: 4.

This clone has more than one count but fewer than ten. For the CDR3, the DNA is TGCAGCGTTCGACAGGCTAACTATGGCTACACCTTC. Its protein product is CSVRQANYGYTF. The chain links TRBV29-1 to TRBJ1-2, with D maybe TRBD1 (6 bases). Per germline, CDR1 SQVTM and CDR2 ANQGSEA. V shed 5 bases and J shed 0 bases, with 7 bases lying between them. This CDR3 contains 12 residues.